Given below is one TCR beta chain in context. Under the authors' procedure: Estimation of nucleated cell counts relied on the amplification of reference gene primers. Clones were read by immunoSEQ multiplex PCR, and TCRdb kept only the in-frame ones, dropping some. Clonal size and the V and J genes are those of that table, whereas D and trimming came from the DNA. This sample has over 250,000 clones; 85% to 90% occur once, and the top ten carry more than 1.5%. The study assigned cohorts using participant-reported clinical history. This entry comes from a study of blood T cell repertoires in COVID-19. Turning to the study itself: The samples span acute and convalescent COVID-19 from the United States, Italy and Spain. T cells, B-cell-depleted T cells, or PBMCs provided the cDNA or gDNA that served as material.

This clonotype was sampled from a woman aged 55-69 years who had recovered from COVID-19. What was sequenced was PBMCs or T cells enriched from blood (not recorded which).

CDR3 in DNA: TGTGCCAGCAGTTACTTGGCAGCGGGGGGGCTTGGCGGGGAGCTGTTTTTT. The encoded protein is CASSYLAAGGLGGELFF. The rearrangement joins TRBV6-2 or TRBV6-3 to TRBJ2-2; the match to TRBD2 covers 10 bases. The germline CDR1 and CDR2 sequences are MNHEY and SVGEGT. Losses at the gene ends were 1 base for V and 7 bases for J; bases not matched to a gene: 9. This CDR3 is built from 17 residues.